Each of the 4 T cell receptor beta chains below was sequenced from the same sample in a study of T-cell reconstitution after alpha-beta-depleted transplantation in children. Molecular barcoding with unique molecular identifiers was used for the TCRbeta library. MiXCR, applied by TCRdb to the PCR reads, yields one record per CDR3 protein. The data hold around 370,000 distinct CDR3 sequences, with around 15% observed a single time. The material sequenced was PBMCs, mostly from graft donor cells, taken 360 days after TCRalphabeta/CD19-depleted stem cell transplant. The receptors were gathered from a male patient aged 2-9 years who had a stem cell transplant for acute lymphoblastic leukemia, so the T cells may come from the graft donor.

This clonotype was detected only a few times. V and J are TRBV20-1 and TRBJ1-4; TRBD1 aligns across 7 bases. The germline V gene has CDR1 DFQATT and CDR2 SNEGSKA (reference sequence). The CDR3 has 13 amino acids. The ends lost 4 bases at V and 4 bases at J; junction bases unmatched: 3. In nucleotides, the CDR3 is TGCAGTGCTACCCGGGACAGTAATGAAAAACTGTTTTTT. Its translation is CSATRDSNEKLFF.

This clonotype was picked up a small number of times. J is TRBJ2-2 and V is TRBV20-1; D is ambiguous. Germline values: CDR1 DFQATT, CDR2 SNEGSKA (reference sequence). Trimming shortened V by 0 bases and J by 2 bases, and 10 bases separated the two germline ends. This CDR3 is 15 amino acids long. The CDR3 DNA reads TGCAGTGCTAGAGATCAGAGACAAAACACCGGGGAGCTGTTTTTT. Translated, it gives CSARDQRQNTGELFF.

Concerning this clonotype: A much larger clonotype is one base distant, so this may be a read error. The chain carries TRBV10-3 and TRBJ2-5; TRBD1 matches 7 bases. This CDR3 has 14 amino acids. Looked up from germline, CDR1 is ENHRY and CDR2 is SYGVKD. The CDR3 loop is CAISEPRGKETKYF. Written as DNA, the CDR3 is TGTGCCATCAGTGAGCCCAGGGGGAAAGAGACCAAGTACTTC.

This clonotype was detected a few times. This rearrangement joins TRBV7-9 to TRBJ1-1, with a weak D call TRBD1 (5 bases). The V and J ends lost 5 bases and 0 bases respectively, with 10 bases between them. The CDR3 extends over 14 amino acids. Germline V gene sequence: CDR1 SEHNR, CDR2 FQNEAQ (reference sequence). The CDR3 bases are TGTGCCAGCAGCCAGGGCCTACTGAACACTGAAGCTTTCTTT. Its translation: CASSQGLLNTEAFF.